This TCR beta chain was obtained from a study of blood T cell repertoires in COVID-19. Study details: The cDNA or gDNA used as material had been derived from T cells, B-cell-depleted T cells, or PBMCs.

The CDR3 has 14 amino acids. CDR1 and CDR2 from the germline V gene are SGHNT and YYREEE (reference sequence). V lost 4 bases and J 5 bases, leaving 15 bases between the germline ends. The repertoire was sequenced with immunoSEQ multiplex PCR; TCRdb's copy has only in-frame clones and lacks some. The sample has a few hundred thousand clones; roughly 87% are singletons. This receptor was taken from a woman in her 30s who had recovered from COVID-19. The sequencing sample was made of PBMCs or T cells enriched from blood (not recorded which). The rearrangement joins TRBV5-4 to TRBJ1-2; D is unclear. In DNA, the CDR3 is TGTGCCAGCAGCCACGAGGGCAGAAGTTATGGCTACACCTTC. This sequence encodes CASSHEGRSYGYTF.